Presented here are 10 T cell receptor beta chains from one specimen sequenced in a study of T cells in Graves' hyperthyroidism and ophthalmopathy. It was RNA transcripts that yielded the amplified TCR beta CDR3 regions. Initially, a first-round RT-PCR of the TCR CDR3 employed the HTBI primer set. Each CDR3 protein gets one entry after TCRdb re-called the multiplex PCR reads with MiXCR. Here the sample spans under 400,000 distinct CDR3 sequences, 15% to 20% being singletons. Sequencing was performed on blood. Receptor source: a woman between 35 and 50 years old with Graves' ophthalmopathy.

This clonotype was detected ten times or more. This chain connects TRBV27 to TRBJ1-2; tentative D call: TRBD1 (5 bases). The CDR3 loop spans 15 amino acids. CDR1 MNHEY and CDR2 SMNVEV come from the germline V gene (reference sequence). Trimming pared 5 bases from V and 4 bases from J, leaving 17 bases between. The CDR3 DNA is TGTGCCAGCAGTCCACGAACGCAGGGCTTCTATGGCTACACCTTC. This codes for CASSPRTQGFYGYTF.

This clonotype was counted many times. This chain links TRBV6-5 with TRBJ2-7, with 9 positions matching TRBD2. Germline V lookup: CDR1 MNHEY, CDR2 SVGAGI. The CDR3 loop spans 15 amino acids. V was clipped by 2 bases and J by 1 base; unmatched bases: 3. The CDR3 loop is CASSYGTSLSYEQYF. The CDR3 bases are TGTGCCAGCAGTTACGGGACTAGCTTATCCTACGAGCAGTACTTC.

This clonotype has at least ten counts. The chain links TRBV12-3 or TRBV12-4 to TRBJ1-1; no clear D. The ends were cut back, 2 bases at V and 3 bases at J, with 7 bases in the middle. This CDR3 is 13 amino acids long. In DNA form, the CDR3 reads TGTGCCAGCAGTTTAAAAGCCTACACTGAAGCTTTCTTT. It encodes CASSLKAYTEAFF.

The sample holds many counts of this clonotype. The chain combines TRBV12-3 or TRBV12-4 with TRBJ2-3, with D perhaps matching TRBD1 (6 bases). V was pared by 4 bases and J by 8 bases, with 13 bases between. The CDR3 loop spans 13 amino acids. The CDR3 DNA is TGTGCCAGCAGTTGGGACACCCAGATTACGCAGTATTTT. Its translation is CASSWDTQITQYF.

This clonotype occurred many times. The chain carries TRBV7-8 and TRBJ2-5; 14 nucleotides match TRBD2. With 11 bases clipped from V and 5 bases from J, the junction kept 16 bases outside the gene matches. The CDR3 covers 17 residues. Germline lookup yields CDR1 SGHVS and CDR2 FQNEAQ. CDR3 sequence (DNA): TGTGCCGCTCTTCCGGGACTAGCGGGAGCGGCGGGGGAGACCCAGTACTTC. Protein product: CAALPGLAGAAGETQYF.

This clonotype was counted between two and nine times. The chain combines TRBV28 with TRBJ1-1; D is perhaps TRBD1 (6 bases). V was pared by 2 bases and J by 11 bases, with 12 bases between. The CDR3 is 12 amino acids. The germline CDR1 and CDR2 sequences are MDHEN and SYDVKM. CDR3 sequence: CASSLGHRVAFF. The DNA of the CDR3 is TGTGCCAGCAGTTTAGGACACAGGGTGGCTTTCTTT.

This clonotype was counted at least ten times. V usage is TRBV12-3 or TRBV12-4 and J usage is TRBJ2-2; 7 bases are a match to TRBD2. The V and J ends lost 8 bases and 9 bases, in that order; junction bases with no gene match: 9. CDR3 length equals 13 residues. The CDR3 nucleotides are TGTGCCAGCCGGGACTACGGAGTCAGGGAGCTGTTTTTT. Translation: CASRDYGVRELFF.

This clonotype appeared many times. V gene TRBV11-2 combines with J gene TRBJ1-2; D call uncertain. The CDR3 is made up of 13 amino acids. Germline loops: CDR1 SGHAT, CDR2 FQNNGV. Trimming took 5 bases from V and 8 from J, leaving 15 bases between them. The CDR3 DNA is TGTGCCAGCAGCCCGTTGGCGGTGAGGGGCTACACCTTC. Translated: CASSPLAVRGYTF.

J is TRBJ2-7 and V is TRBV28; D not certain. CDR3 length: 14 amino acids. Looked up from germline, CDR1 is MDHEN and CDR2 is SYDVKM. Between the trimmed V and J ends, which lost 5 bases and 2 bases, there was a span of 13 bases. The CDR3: CASSPLLGPYEQYF. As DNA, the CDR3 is TGTGCCAGCAGTCCCTTGTTGGGTCCCTACGAGCAGTACTTC.

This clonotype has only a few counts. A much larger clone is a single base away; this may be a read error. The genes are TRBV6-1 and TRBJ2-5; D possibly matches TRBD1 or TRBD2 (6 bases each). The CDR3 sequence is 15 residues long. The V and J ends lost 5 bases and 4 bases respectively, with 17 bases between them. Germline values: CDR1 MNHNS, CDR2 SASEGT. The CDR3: CASSPHHGGRETQYF. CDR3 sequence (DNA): TGTGCCAGCAGTCCTCACCACGGGGGCCGAGAGACCCAGTACTTC.